The rows below give T cell receptor beta chains drawn from one sample of a study of T cells after yellow fever vaccination. Using its own MiXCR run on the 5' RACE reads, TCRdb lists one record per CDR3 protein. The sample gives roughly 340,000 distinct CDR3 sequences, more than 8.5% of which show up once; under 20% is in the top ten. This material consisted of PBMCs, taken on the day of the first yellow fever vaccination. The receptors were sampled from a man younger than 35 who received the YFV17D yellow fever vaccine. CDR3s include the opening cysteine and the closing phenylalanine or tryptophan. D genes are given only for firm matches. Rows give clone size only sometimes, using once, few, many, or a class for an expanded clone.

>.|TRBV20-1|.|TRBJ1-5
TGCAGTGCTAGAGCCCCGTATAGCAATCAGCCCCAGCATTTT
CSARAPYSNQPQHF
>.|TRBV5-1|TRBD1|TRBJ1-6
TGCGCCAGCAGCCAATTCGGACAGGGGGCTTTCTCACCCCTCCACTTT
CASSQFGQGAFSPLHF
>.|TRBV5-6|TRBD1|TRBJ1-5
TGTGCCAGCAGCTTAAAGCGGGACAGCCTCTATAGCAATCAGCCCCAGCATTTT
CASSLKRDSLYSNQPQHF
>few|TRBV12-3/TRBV12-4|.|TRBJ2-3
TGTGCCAGCCAGTGGAGCACAGATACGCAGTATTTT
CASQWSTDTQYF
>few|TRBV5-1|.|TRBJ2-6
TGCGCCAGCAGCTTCATCCATCTGGGGGCCAACGTCCTGACTTTC
CASSFIHLGANVLTF
>.|TRBV12-3/TRBV12-4|.|TRBJ1-5
TGTGCCAGCAGTTTTGAAACTCTCGCGGGTCAGCCCCAGCATTTT
CASSFETLAGQPQHF
>few|TRBV20-1|TRBD2|TRBJ2-5
TGCAGTGCTTTTCCTAGCGGGGGGGCCTCTGAGACCCAGTACTTC
CSAFPSGGASETQYF
>few|TRBV21-1|.|TRBJ1-1
TGTGCCAGCAGCCGGGACAGGGAAACTTGGGCTGAAGCTTTCTTT
CASSRDRETWAEAFF
>.|TRBV5-1|.|TRBJ2-2
TGCGCCAGCAGCCGGACGAGAAACACCGGGGAGCTGTTTTTT
CASSRTRNTGELFF
>few|TRBV7-2|TRBD2|TRBJ2-7
TGTGCCAGCAGCTTATTGCGGGGGGGGGCGTACGAGCAGTACTTC
CASSLLRGGAYEQYF
>.|TRBV5-1|.|TRBJ2-2
TGCGCCAGCAGCTCCGGTTCGGCGATCACCGGGGAGCTGTTTTTT
CASSSGSAITGELFF
>many|TRBV5-1|.|TRBJ2-5
TGCGCCAGCAGCCTGGGTTTGGGGCACCAAGAGACCCAGTACTTC
CASSLGLGHQETQYF
>few|TRBV7-9|.|TRBJ1-2
TGTGCCAGCGGCCGGACAGAAAACTATGGCTACACCTTC
CASGRTENYGYTF
>many|TRBV20-1|TRBD1|TRBJ2-7
TGCAGTGCTAGAGATCCCGGGACAGGGTACGAGCAGTACTTC
CSARDPGTGYEQYF
>.|TRBV2|.|TRBJ2-4
TGTGCCAGCAGGCGGGGCGAGCTTCTAGCCAAAAACATTCAGTACTTC
CASRRGELLAKNIQYF
>few|TRBV29-1|.|TRBJ2-7
TGCAGCGTTGAGGGTCTCTACGAGCAGTACTTC
CSVEGLYEQYF
>few|TRBV5-1|.|TRBJ2-3
TGCGCCAGCCGCATAGAATCCCCAGATACGCAGTATTTT
CASRIESPDTQYF
>few|TRBV12-3/TRBV12-4|.|TRBJ1-3
TGTGCCAGCAGCCTGCGGGGATACACCATATATTTT
CASSLRGYTIYF
>.|TRBV20-1|.|TRBJ2-3
TGCAGTGCTAGAGGTTTAATCGGACTTGGCACAGATACGCAGTATTTT
CSARGLIGLGTDTQYF
>.|TRBV11-2|.|TRBJ2-7
TGTGCCAGCAGCTTAGGTTGGACAGTATTAACCTACGAGCAGTACTTC
CASSLGWTVLTYEQYF
>many|TRBV29-1|.|TRBJ1-1
TGCAGCGTTGAAAGAGTTACTGAAGCTTTCTTT
CSVERVTEAFF
>few|TRBV15|TRBD1|TRBJ2-1
TGTGCCACCAGCGGTGGAACAGGGGCCGCCTACAATGAGCAGTTCTTC
CATSGGTGAAYNEQFF
>few|TRBV12-3/TRBV12-4|.|TRBJ2-3
TGTGCCAGCAGTTTACCTGGAGCAGGGAAGGATACGCAGTATTTT
CASSLPGAGKDTQYF
>few|TRBV5-1|TRBD2|TRBJ2-1
TGCGCCAGCACCCAGCGGGGGGGCCGGGATGAGCAGTTCTTC
CASTQRGGRDEQFF
>many|TRBV28|.|TRBJ1-2
TGTGCCAGCAGGACCGACAGCCTCTATGGCTACACCTTC
CASRTDSLYGYTF
>few|TRBV24-1|TRBD1|TRBJ2-2
TGTGCCACCAGTGATTCTCAGGGGGCTCGGACCGGGGAGCTGTTTTTT
CATSDSQGARTGELFF
>few|TRBV6-5|TRBD2|TRBJ2-2
TGTGCCAGCAGTTACCATAGCGGGGTATGGACCGGGGAGCTGTTTTTT
CASSYHSGVWTGELFF
>few|TRBV18|.|TRBJ1-3
TGTGCCAGCTCACCCCCGACAGTCTCTGGAAACACCATATATTTT
CASSPPTVSGNTIYF
>few|TRBV11-2|.|TRBJ2-3
TGTGCCAGCAGCTCCCAGGAAGGCGGGGGCAGCACAGATACGCAGTATTTT
CASSSQEGGGSTDTQYF
>.|TRBV11-1|.|TRBJ2-5
TGTGCCAGCAGGGAGTCCTGGGCCGGTACTTCGTACCAAGAGACCCAGTACTTC
CASRESWAGTSYQETQYF
>few|TRBV9|.|TRBJ1-1
TGTGCCAGCGCCCCGGGGCCGGATTCTGGCACTGAAGCTTTCTTT
CASAPGPDSGTEAFF
>.|TRBV18|TRBD2|TRBJ2-3
TGTGCCAGCTCACCAGCGGCGTACGGACTAGCGGGGGACGATACGCAGTATTTT
CASSPAAYGLAGDDTQYF
>few|TRBV18|.|TRBJ2-5
TGTGCCAGCTCACCTCGCCCCCAAGAGACCCAGTACTTC
CASSPRPQETQYF
>.|TRBV20-1|TRBD1|TRBJ1-2
TGCAGTGCTACGAATCGACAGGGGGACTATGGCTACACCTTC
CSATNRQGDYGYTF
>.|TRBV29-1|.|TRBJ2-3
TGCAGCGTTGAAGTAGCGGCAGATACGCAGTATTTT
CSVEVAADTQYF
>.|TRBV7-2|.|TRBJ1-5
TGTGCCAGCAGCTCAACACTTACCCATAGCAATCAGCCCCAGCATTTT
CASSSTLTHSNQPQHF
>few|TRBV12-3/TRBV12-4|TRBD1|TRBJ2-5
TGTGCCAGCAGCAACCTCGGGACAGGGGAGACGGAGACCCAGTACTTC
CASSNLGTGETETQYF
>many|TRBV7-2|TRBD2|TRBJ2-5
TGTGCCAGCAGCACCTTACTAGCGGGGGGTAAAGAGACCCAGTACTTC
CASSTLLAGGKETQYF
>.|TRBV5-1|.|TRBJ1-6
TGCGCCAGCAGCTTGGCCACAGCCAGCTCCTATAATTCACCCCTCCACTTT
CASSLATASSYNSPLHF
>many|TRBV14|.|TRBJ2-5
TGTGCCAGCAGCCATGGTCAGACCCAGTACTTC
CASSHGQTQYF
>few|TRBV5-4|.|TRBJ2-2
TGTGCCAGCAGCTTGTCACGAGGGAACACCGGGGAGCTGTTTTTT
CASSLSRGNTGELFF
>.|TRBV5-4|TRBD1|TRBJ2-1
TGTGCCAGCAGCCTGGACAGGGGAAGTCGTGAGCAGTTCTTC
CASSLDRGSREQFF
>few|TRBV19|TRBD2|TRBJ2-7
TGTGCCAGTAGTCGACGGGGGGACCTCTCCTACGAGCAGTACTTC
CASSRRGDLSYEQYF
>few|TRBV29-1|.|TRBJ1-1
TGCAGCTTTCAAGGGAACACTGAAGCTTTCTTT
CSFQGNTEAFF
>many|TRBV7-6|TRBD1|TRBJ2-3
TGTGCCAGCAGCTCGGGACAGGGAAGACGGTCAGATACGCAGTATTTT
CASSSGQGRRSDTQYF
>.|TRBV27|TRBD2|TRBJ2-2
TGTGCCAGCGGTCTAGCGGGGGGCAACACCGGGGAGCTGTTTTTT
CASGLAGGNTGELFF
>.|TRBV5-1|.|TRBJ2-3
TGCGCCAGCAGCTTGGAAGGGAGCAGGGGAGATACGCAGTATTTT
CASSLEGSRGDTQYF
>few|TRBV6-5|TRBD1|TRBJ1-1
TGTGCCAGCAGTTACTCGGGCACAGGGGACACTGAAGCTTTCTTT
CASSYSGTGDTEAFF
>.|TRBV6-5|.|TRBJ2-2
TGTGCCAGCAGTATAGGTCCCGGGGAGCTGTTTTTT
CASSIGPGELFF
>.|TRBV12-3/TRBV12-4|.|TRBJ1-1
TGTGCCAGCTCCCGGTTGTTGGCCAACACTGAAGCTTTCTTT
CASSRLLANTEAFF
>.|TRBV7-2|TRBD1|TRBJ2-7
TGTGCCAGCAGCCTCTGGACAGGGTCTGTCGAGCAGTACTTC
CASSLWTGSVEQYF
>few|TRBV20-1|TRBD2|TRBJ2-7
TGCAGTGCGCTTCGACTAGCGGGGTTCTCCTACGAGCAGTACTTC
CSALRLAGFSYEQYF
>.|TRBV27|TRBD1|TRBJ2-7
TGTGCCAGCAGTTTATTAGGACAGGGTCCCCACGAGCAGTACTTC
CASSLLGQGPHEQYF
>.|TRBV28|.|TRBJ2-1
TGTGCCAGCAGTTTAGGGCAGAGCCCCTACAATGAGCAGTTCTTC
CASSLGQSPYNEQFF
>few|TRBV4-3|.|TRBJ1-5
TGCGCCAGCAGCCAAGCTCTTAAGGGTCGGCAGCCCCAGCATTTT
CASSQALKGRQPQHF
>.|TRBV6-2/TRBV6-3|.|TRBJ2-7
TGTGCCAGTTTCCCCGGGACGAAGCCGGCCGTGCAGTACTTC
CASFPGTKPAVQYF
>many|TRBV7-3|TRBD1|TRBJ2-2
TGTGCCAGCAGCTTCTCCGGACAGGGGGCGCGCAGCACCGGGGAGCTGTTTTTT
CASSFSGQGARSTGELFF
>few|TRBV7-9|.|TRBJ2-7
TGTGCCAGCAGCGGAGACGACAGCGCCTACGAGCAGTACTTC
CASSGDDSAYEQYF
>.|TRBV5-1|TRBD1|TRBJ2-2
TGCGCCAGCAAACCCCCCGACAGGGGGATAGCCGGGGAGCCGTTTTTT
CASKPPDRGIAGEPFF
>many|TRBV19|.|TRBJ1-5
TGTGCCAGTACCGGCGGGCATAGCAATCAGCCCCAGCATTTT
CASTGGHSNQPQHF